This T cell receptor (beta chain) appears in the sequencing data of a study of T cell repertoires in cytomegalovirus infection. Study outcomes and limitations: CMV-specific TCR beta clonotypes restricted by HLA-C dominated the ex vivo response. Summed public TCR beta family frequency identified CMV carriers bearing the relevant HLA.

MiXCR was run by TCRdb on the reads, yielding one entry per CDR3 protein. The sample holds fewer than 80,000 distinct CDR3 sequences, 3.7% seen once. The CDR3 consists of 15 residues. V shed 2 bases, J shed 0 bases, and the junction held 4 bases outside the gene matches. At least ten counts were recorded for this clonotype. Its antigen remains unknown. The specimen was PBMCs. The clonotype originates from a human donor in good health (CMV status not recorded). Some clones in this sample may be carry-over from other donors' samples. The chain has TRBV12-3 or TRBV12-4 and TRBJ2-7; TRBD1 matches at 7 bases. The CDR3 loop is CASSLIGTVSYEQYF. CDR3 nucleotide sequence: TGTGCCAGCAGTTTAATTGGGACAGTCTCCTACGAGCAGTACTTC.